This T cell receptor beta chain stems from a study of blood T cell repertoires in COVID-19. Study background: The origin of the acute and convalescent COVID-19 samples was the United States, Italy and Spain.

There are 15 residues in the CDR3. V was cut by 1 base and J by 0 bases, with 7 bases left in between. The germline V gene has CDR1 KGHSH and CDR2 LQKENI. TCRdb keeps only in-frame clones here, not all; method: immunoSEQ multiplex PCR. The sample has over 200,000 clones; just over 85% are singletons. The sequence came from a man aged 25-45 years who had recovered from COVID-19. The chain has TRBV18 and TRBJ1-3; the D is unclear. The sample taken for sequencing was peripheral blood. The CDR3 coding sequence is TGTGCCAGCTCACCACAACAGCTCTCTGGAAACACCATATATTTT. Translating it yields CASSPQQLSGNTIYF.